This T cell receptor beta chain was captured by sequencing in a study of STAT3 mutations in large granular lymphocyte leukemia. Findings and caveats of the study: Every T-cell large granular lymphocyte leukemia patient had at least one immunodominant TCR beta clonotype.

The sample holds one count of this clone. The antigen remains undetermined. This table comes from immunoSEQ multiplex PCR, and its TCRdb copy is limited to in-frame clones, with some not included. The sample yields approximately 27,000 clones, 60% to 85% seen once. The V end was cut by 5 bases, the J end by 0 bases, with 10 bases between. Per germline, CDR1 MDHEN and CDR2 SYDVKM. This CDR3 contains 14 residues. The receptor was isolated from a woman aged 50 to 60 with T-cell large granular lymphocyte leukemia. Some clones in this sample may be carry-over from other donors' samples. Sequenced input: peripheral blood mononuclear cells. The chain uses TRBV28 and TRBJ1-2; D is ambiguous. The CDR3 region is CASSNPGANYGYTF. The CDR3 DNA sequence: TGTGCCAGCAGTAATCCAGGCGCTAACTATGGCTACACCTTC.